This TCR beta chain was sequenced for a study of OX40 agonist ivuxolimab in advanced cancers. Study details: Dose-escalation patients suffered from hepatocellular carcinoma, melanoma, renal cell or head and neck cancer.

The CDR3 contains 14 residues. The ends lost 6 bases at V and 7 bases at J; junction bases unmatched: 7. Germline V gene sequence: CDR1 MNHNS, CDR2 SASEGT. This clone was counted a single time. Only in-frame clones appear in the TCRdb table, and some are missing; sequencing was by immunoSEQ multiplex PCR. There are more than 85,000 clones in the sample; 90% to 95% occur only once, and 0.25% to 0.35% lies in the top ten. The clonotype comes from an adult with an advanced solid tumor such as melanoma, head and neck, liver or kidney cancer. V gene TRBV6-1 combines with J gene TRBJ2-1, with 9 bases lining up with TRBD1. The sequencing used CD4+ or CD8+ T cells sorted from blood, collected in a trial of the OX40 agonist ivuxolimab. CDR3 nucleotides: TGTGCCAGCAGCCCGGACAGGGGCCCGAATGAGCAGTTCTTC. This codes for CASSPDRGPNEQFF.